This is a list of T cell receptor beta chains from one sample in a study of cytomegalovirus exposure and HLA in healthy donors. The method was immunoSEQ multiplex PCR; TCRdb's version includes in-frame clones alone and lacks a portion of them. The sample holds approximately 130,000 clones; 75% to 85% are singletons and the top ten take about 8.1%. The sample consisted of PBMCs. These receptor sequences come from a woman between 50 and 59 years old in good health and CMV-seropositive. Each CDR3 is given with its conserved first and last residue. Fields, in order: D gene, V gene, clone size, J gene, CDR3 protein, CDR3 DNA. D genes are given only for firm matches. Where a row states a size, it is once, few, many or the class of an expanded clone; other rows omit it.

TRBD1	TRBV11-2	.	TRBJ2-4	CASSLAGGKGIQYF	TGTGCCAGCAGCTTAGCAGGGGGAAAGGGCATTCAGTACTTC
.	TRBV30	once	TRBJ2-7	CAWSLAGPYEQYF	TGTGCCTGGAGCTTGGCAGGCCCCTACGAGCAGTACTTC
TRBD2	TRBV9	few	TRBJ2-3	CASSVGFSGGGTDTQYF	TGTGCCAGCAGCGTAGGGTTTAGCGGGGGTGGCACAGATACGCAGTATTTT
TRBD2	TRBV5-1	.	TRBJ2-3	CASSLAGEDTQYF	TGCGCCAGCAGCTTAGCGGGAGAAGATACGCAGTATTTT
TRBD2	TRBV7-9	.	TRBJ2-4	CASSLDGGRDIQYF	TGTGCCAGCAGCTTAGACGGGGGGAGGGACATTCAGTACTTC
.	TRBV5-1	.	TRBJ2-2	CASSPDLNTGELFF	TGCGCCAGCAGCCCGGACTTAAACACCGGGGAGCTGTTTTTT
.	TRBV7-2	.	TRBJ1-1	CASSWRDLAEAFF	TGTGCCAGCAGCTGGAGGGATCTCGCTGAAGCTTTCTTT
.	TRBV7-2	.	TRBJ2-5	CASSLGSLEETQYF	TGTGCCAGCAGCTTAGGTAGTCTTGAGGAGACCCAGTACTTC
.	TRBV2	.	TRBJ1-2	CASSQGRGRYGYTF	TGTGCCAGCAGTCAGGGCAGGGGACGCTATGGCTACACCTTC
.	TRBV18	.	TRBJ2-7	CASSPGLHYEQYF	TGTGCCAGCTCACCGGGACTTCACTACGAGCAGTACTTC
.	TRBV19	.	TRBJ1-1	CASSLSAAGVSLYSEAFF	TGTGCCAGTAGTCTCTCCGCGGCAGGGGTCTCCCTTTACTCTGAAGCTTTCTTT
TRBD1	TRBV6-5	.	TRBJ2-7	CASSSPTGGRYEQYF	TGTGCCAGCAGTTCCCCGACAGGGGGCAGGTACGAGCAGTACTTC
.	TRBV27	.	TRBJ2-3	CASSSPGWAARDTQYF	TGTGCCAGCAGTTCCCCAGGTTGGGCTGCACGAGATACGCAGTATTTT
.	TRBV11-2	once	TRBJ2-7	CASSLLLLGYEQYF	TGTGCCAGCAGCTTACTTTTACTAGGTTACGAGCAGTACTTC
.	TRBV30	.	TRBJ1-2	CAWSQFEGRYGYTF	TGTGCCTGGAGTCAGTTTGAGGGAAGGTATGGCTACACCTTC
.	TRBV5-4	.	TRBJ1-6	CASSLESTGYSPLHF	TGTGCCAGCAGCTTGGAATCCACAGGGTATTCACCCCTCCACTTT
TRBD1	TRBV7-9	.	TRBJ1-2	CSSSFQGARSYGYTF	TGTTCCAGCAGCTTTCAGGGGGCGAGGAGCTATGGCTACACCTTC
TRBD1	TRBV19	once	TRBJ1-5	CASSTSDRGNQPQHF	TGTGCCAGTAGTACCTCTGACAGGGGCAATCAGCCCCAGCATTTT
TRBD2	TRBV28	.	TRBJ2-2	CASSLFSGVQELFF	TGTGCCAGCAGTTTATTTAGCGGGGTCCAGGAGCTGTTTTTT
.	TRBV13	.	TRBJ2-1	CASSLAGNAYNEQFF	TGTGCCAGCAGCTTAGCAGGGAACGCCTACAATGAGCAGTTCTTC
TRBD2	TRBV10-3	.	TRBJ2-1	CAISHRPGLARLSSYNEQFF	TGTGCCATCAGTCATCGCCCGGGACTAGCGCGTCTGAGCTCCTACAATGAGCAGTTCTTC
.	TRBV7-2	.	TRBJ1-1	CASSRDIMNTEAFF	TGTGCCAGCAGCCGTGACATTATGAACACTGAAGCTTTCTTT
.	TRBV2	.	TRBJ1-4	CASSESRNEKLFF	TGTGCCAGCAGTGAATCCCGTAATGAAAAACTGTTTTTT
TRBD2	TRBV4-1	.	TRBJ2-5	CASSQDMVSGGVSGETQYF	TGCGCCAGCAGCCAAGATATGGTCAGCGGGGGGGTCTCTGGAGAGACCCAGTACTTC
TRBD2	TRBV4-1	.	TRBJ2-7	CASSQGLAGVFSYEQYF	TGCGCCAGCAGCCAAGGACTAGCGGGAGTTTTCTCCTACGAGCAGTACTTC
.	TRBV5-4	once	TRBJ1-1	CASKKGGTEAFF	TGTGCCAGCAAAAAAGGGGGCACTGAAGCTTTCTTT
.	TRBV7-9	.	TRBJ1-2	CASSLQGNGYTF	TGTGCCAGCAGCTTACAGGGGAACGGCTACACCTTC
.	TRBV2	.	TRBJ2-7	CASSDSAYEQYF	TGTGCCAGCAGTGACTCGGCCTACGAGCAGTACTTC
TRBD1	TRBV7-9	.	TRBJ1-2	CSSSLGGTYGYTF	TGTTCCAGCAGCTTAGGGGGCACCTATGGCTACACCTTC
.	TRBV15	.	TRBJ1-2	CATSEGGNYGYTF	TGTGCCACCAGCGAAGGGGGAAACTATGGCTACACCTTC
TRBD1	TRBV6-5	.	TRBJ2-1	CASRLDRSSYNEQFF	TGTGCCAGCAGATTGGACAGGAGCTCCTACAATGAGCAGTTCTTC
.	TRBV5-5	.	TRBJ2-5	CASSLVTGFQETQYF	TGTGCCAGCAGCTTGGTTACGGGATTCCAAGAGACCCAGTACTTC
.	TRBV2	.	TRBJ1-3	CASRAGRGNTIYF	TGTGCCAGCAGGGCGGGCCGGGGAAACACCATATATTTT
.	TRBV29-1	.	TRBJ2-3	CSVWGKAVSPDTQYF	TGCAGCGTTTGGGGCAAGGCGGTTTCCCCAGATACGCAGTATTTT
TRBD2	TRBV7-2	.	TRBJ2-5	CASSLSGGPGETQYF	TGTGCCAGCAGCTTATCGGGGGGGCCCGGGGAGACCCAGTACTTC
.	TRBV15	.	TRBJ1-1	CATSEGFREGNTEAFF	TGTGCCACCAGCGAGGGGTTCAGGGAGGGGAACACTGAAGCTTTCTTT
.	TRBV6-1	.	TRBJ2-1	CASSENRGYNEQFF	TGTGCCAGCAGTGAAAATAGGGGTTACAATGAGCAGTTCTTC
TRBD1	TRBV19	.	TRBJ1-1	CASSTTGGGNTEAFF	TGTGCCAGTAGTACTACAGGGGGCGGGAACACTGAAGCTTTCTTT
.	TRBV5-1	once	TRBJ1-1	CASSLDAGGTEAFF	TGCGCCAGCAGCTTGGACGCTGGCGGCACTGAAGCTTTCTTT
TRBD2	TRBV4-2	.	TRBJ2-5	CASSHRAGVYETQYF	TGTGCCAGCAGCCACCGGGCGGGAGTGTACGAGACCCAGTACTTC
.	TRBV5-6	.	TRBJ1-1	CASSYLRGTEAFF	TGTGCCAGCAGCTACCTCAGGGGTACTGAAGCTTTCTTT
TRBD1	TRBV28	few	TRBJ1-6	CASGDSNSPLHF	TGTGCCAGCGGGGACAGTAATTCACCCCTCCACTTT
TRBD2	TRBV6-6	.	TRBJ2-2	CASTRGRNTGELFF	TGTGCCAGCACACGCGGGAGAAACACCGGGGAGCTGTTTTTT
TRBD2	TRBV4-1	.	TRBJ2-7	CASSPDLSGRGNEQYF	TGCGCCAGCAGCCCAGACCTTAGCGGGAGGGGAAACGAGCAGTACTTC
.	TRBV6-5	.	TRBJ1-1	CASTLSGTLNTEAFF	TGTGCCAGCACCTTATCCGGGACTTTGAACACTGAAGCTTTCTTT
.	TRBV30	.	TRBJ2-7	CACRPGLLFNF	TGTGCCTGCCGGCCCGGACTCCTCTTCAACTTC
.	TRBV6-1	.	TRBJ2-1	CASKPRGTYNEQFF	TGTGCCAGCAAACCCCGGGGGACCTACAATGAGCAGTTCTTC
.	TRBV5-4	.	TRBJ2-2	CASSQQEGTPGELFF	TGTGCCAGCAGTCAGCAGGAGGGAACCCCCGGGGAGCTGTTTTTT
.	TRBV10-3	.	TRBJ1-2	CAISEAAGKSGYTF	TGTGCCATCAGTGAGGCGGCAGGGAAGAGCGGCTACACCTTC
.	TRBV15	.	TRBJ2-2	CATSREFGGELFF	TGTGCCACCAGCAGGGAGTTTGGCGGGGAGCTGTTTTTT
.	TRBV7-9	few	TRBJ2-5	CASSFWRPGQETQYF	TGTGCCAGCAGCTTCTGGAGACCGGGCCAAGAGACCCAGTACTTC
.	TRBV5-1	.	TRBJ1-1	CASSPSTNTEAFF	TGCGCCAGCAGCCCGAGTACGAACACTGAAGCTTTCTTT
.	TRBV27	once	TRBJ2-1	CASSSPGTINNEQFF	TGTGCCAGCAGTTCCCCCGGGACAATTAACAATGAGCAGTTCTTC
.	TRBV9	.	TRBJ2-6	CASSLPGESGANVLTF	TGTGCCAGCAGCTTGCCCGGGGAATCTGGGGCCAACGTCCTGACTTTC
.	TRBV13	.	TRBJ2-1	CASSAFNNYNEQFF	TGTGCCAGCAGCGCCTTTAACAACTACAATGAGCAGTTCTTC
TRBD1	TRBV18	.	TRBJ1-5	CASSPDRGSQPQHF	TGTGCCAGCTCACCAGACAGGGGGTCTCAGCCCCAGCATTTT
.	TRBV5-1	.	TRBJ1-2	CASSLLGRTETIGYTF	TGCGCCAGCAGCTTGTTGGGCCGGACAGAGACTATTGGCTACACCTTC
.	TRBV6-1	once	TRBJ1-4	CASSDGVITNEKLFF	TGTGCCAGCAGTGACGGGGTCATTACTAATGAAAAACTGTTTTTT
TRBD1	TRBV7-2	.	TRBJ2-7	CASSKWTGNYEQYF	TGTGCCAGCAGCAAGTGGACAGGGAACTACGAGCAGTACTTC
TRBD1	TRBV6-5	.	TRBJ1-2	CASRRDRGARGGYTF	TGTGCCAGCAGGAGGGACAGGGGTGCTCGGGGTGGCTACACCTTC